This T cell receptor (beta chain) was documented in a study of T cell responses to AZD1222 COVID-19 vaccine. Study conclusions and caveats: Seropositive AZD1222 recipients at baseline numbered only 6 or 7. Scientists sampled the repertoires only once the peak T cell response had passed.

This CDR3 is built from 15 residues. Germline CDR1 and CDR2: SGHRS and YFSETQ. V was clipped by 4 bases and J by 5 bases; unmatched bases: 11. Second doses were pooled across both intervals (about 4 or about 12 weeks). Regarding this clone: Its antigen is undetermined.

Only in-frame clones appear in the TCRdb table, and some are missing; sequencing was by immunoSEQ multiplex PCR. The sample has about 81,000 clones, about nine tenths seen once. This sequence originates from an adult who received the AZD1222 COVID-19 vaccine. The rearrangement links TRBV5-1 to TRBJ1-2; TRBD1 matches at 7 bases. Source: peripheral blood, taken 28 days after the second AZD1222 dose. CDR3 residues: CASSPTLGQSYGYTF. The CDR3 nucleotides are TGCGCCAGCAGCCCAACTCTGGGACAGAGTTATGGCTACACCTTC.